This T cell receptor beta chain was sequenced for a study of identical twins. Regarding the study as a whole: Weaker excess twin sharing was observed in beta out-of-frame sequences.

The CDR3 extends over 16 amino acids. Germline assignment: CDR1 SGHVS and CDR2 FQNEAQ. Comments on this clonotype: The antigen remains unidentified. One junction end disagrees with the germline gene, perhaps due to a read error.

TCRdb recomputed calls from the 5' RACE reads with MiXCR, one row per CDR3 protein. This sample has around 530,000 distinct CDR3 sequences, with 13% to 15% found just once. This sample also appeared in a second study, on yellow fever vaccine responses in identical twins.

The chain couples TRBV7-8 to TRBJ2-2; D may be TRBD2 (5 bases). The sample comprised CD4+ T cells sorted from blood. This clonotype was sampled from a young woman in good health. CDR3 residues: CASSSPPSGITGELCF. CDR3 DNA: TGTGCCAGCAGCTCCCCTCCCAGCGGAATCACCGGGGAGCTGTGTTTT.